The 3 T cell receptor beta chains presented below share a single source sample, sequenced in a study of identifying expanded T cells in peripheral blood. Clones were sequenced by immunoSEQ multiplex PCR, and TCRdb holds only the in-frame ones, with some missing. The table lists 80,000 to 90,000 clones, around 91% of them singletons, with roughly 3.1% in the top ten. The sample was blood. Every receptor here comes from a person aged 18-70 years in good health.

V gene TRBV14 combines with J gene TRBJ1-2; 7 nucleotides line up with TRBD1. The trim removed 1 base at V and 8 bases at J, leaving 7 bases unmatched. The CDR3 is 14 residues long. Germline loops: CDR1 SGHDN, CDR2 FVKESK. The CDR3 region has the DNA TGTGCCAGCAGCCAAGCCCCGACAGGGAACGGCTACACCTTC. Encoded protein: CASSQAPTGNGYTF.

V is TRBV6-5 and J is TRBJ2-2; 7 nucleotides line up with TRBD1. The CDR3 covers 14 residues. The V and J ends lost 6 bases and 7 bases, in that order; junction bases with no gene match: 8. The V gene's germline CDR1 is MNHEY and CDR2 SVGAGI. CDR3: CASSRDRDVGELFF. CDR3 nucleotides: TGTGCCAGCAGCCGCGACAGGGACGTCGGGGAGCTGTTTTTT.

The V call is TRBV19, the J call TRBJ2-7; 8 nucleotides line up with TRBD1. The length of the CDR3 is 19 residues. The V gene end was trimmed by 5 bases and the J gene end by 3 bases; junction bases not matched to a gene: 21. Germline CDR1 LNHDA, CDR2 SQIVND (reference sequence). The CDR3 DNA reads TGTGCCAGTAGTCGCCGAGATAACAGAGACAGGGGAGGAGGCTACGAGCAGTACTTC. Translated: CASSRRDNRDRGGGYEQYF.